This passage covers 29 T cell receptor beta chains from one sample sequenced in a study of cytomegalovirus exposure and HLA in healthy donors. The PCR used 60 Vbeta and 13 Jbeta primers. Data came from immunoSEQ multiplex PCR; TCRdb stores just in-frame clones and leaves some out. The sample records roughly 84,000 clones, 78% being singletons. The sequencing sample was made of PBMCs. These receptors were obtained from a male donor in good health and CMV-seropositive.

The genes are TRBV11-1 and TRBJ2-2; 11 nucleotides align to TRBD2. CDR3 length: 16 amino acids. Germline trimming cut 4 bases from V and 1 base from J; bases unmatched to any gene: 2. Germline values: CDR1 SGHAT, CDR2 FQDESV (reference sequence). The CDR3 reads CASSSLAGGNTGELFF. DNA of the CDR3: TGTGCCAGCAGCTCTCTAGCGGGAGGGAACACCGGGGAGCTGTTTTTT.

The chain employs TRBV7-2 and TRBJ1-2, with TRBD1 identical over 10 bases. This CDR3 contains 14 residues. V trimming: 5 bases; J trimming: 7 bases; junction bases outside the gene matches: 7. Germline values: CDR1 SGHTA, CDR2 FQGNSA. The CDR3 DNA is TGTGCCAGCAGCCCCCCCGGGACAGGGGTTGGCTACACCTTC. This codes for CASSPPGTGVGYTF.

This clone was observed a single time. CDR3 sequence reads: CASSSLAGGYNEQFF. CDR3 in DNA: TGCGCCAGCAGCTCACTAGCGGGGGGTTACAATGAGCAGTTCTTC. This chain links TRBV5-1 with TRBJ2-1; 12 bases agree with TRBD2. Per the germline V gene, CDR1 is SGHRS and CDR2 is YFSETQ. The J segment lost 4 bases and the V segment lost 3 bases, leaving 2 bases of the junction unmatched. The CDR3 sequence is 15 residues long.

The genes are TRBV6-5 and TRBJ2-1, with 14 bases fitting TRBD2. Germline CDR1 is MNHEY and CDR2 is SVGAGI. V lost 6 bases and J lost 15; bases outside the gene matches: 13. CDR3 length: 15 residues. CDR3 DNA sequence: TGTGCCAGCAGCCGGGGGGGACTAGCGGGAGAGAAGGGGTTCTTC. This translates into CASSRGGLAGEKGFF.

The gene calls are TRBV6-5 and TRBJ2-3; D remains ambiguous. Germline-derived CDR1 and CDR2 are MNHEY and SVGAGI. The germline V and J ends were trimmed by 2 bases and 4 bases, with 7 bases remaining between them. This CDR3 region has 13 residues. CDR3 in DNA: TGTGCCAGCAGTTACGTTCAGGCAGATACGCAGTATTTT. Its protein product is CASSYVQADTQYF.

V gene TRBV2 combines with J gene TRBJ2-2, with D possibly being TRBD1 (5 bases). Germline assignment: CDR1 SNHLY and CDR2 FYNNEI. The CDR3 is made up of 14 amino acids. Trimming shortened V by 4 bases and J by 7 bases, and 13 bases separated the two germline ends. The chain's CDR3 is CASSGRTFFGELFF. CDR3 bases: TGTGCCAGCAGTGGCCGGACATTTTTCGGGGAGCTGTTTTTT.

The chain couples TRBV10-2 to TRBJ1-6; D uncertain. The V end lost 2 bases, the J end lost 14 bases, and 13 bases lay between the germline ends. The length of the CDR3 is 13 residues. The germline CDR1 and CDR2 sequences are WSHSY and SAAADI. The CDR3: CASSEGLPSTLHF. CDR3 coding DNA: TGCGCCAGCAGTGAGGGACTACCGTCCACCCTCCACTTT.

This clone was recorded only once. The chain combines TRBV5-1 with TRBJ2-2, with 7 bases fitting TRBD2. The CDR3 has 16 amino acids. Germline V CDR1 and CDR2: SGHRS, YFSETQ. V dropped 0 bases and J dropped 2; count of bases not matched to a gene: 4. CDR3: CASSLDGTKNTGELFF. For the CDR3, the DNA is TGCGCCAGCAGCTTGGACGGGACTAAAAACACCGGGGAGCTGTTTTTT.

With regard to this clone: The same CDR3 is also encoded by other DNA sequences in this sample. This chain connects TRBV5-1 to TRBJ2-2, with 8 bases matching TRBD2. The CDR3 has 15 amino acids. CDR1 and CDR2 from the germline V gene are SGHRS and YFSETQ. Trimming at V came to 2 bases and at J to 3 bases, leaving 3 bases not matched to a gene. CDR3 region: CASSFGGAYTGELFF. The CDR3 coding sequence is TGCGCCAGCAGCTTCGGGGGGGCGTACACCGGGGAGCTGTTTTTT. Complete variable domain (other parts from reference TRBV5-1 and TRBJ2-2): KAGVTQTPRYLIKTRGQQVTLSCSPISGHRSVSWYQQTPGQGLQFLFEYFSETQRNKGNFPGRFSGRQFSNSRSEMNVSTLELGDSALYLCASSFGGAYTGELFFGEGSRLTVL.

Here the CDR3 DNA reads TGTGCCAGCAGCTGGTCTACTAGCGGGGCCTACGAGCAGTACTTC. Translated: CASSWSTSGAYEQYF. The chain links TRBV5-4 to TRBJ2-7; 10 bases align to TRBD2. The CDR3 extends over 15 amino acids. V shed 3 bases, J shed 2 bases, and the junction held 5 bases outside the gene matches. Germline CDR1 and CDR2: SGHNT and YYREEE (reference sequence).

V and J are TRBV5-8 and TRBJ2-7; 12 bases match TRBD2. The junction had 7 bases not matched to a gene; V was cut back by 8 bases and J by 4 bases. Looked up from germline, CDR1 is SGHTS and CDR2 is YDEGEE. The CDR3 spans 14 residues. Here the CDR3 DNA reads TGTGCCAGTAATCTAGCGGGAGGGAGTTACGAGCAGTACTTC. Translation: CASNLAGGSYEQYF.

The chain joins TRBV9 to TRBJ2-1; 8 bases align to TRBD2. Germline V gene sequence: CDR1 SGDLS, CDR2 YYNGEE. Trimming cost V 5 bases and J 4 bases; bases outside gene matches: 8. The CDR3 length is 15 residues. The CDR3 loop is CASRETGGDYNEQFF. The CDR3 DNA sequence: TGTGCCAGCAGGGAAACGGGAGGGGATTACAATGAGCAGTTCTTC.

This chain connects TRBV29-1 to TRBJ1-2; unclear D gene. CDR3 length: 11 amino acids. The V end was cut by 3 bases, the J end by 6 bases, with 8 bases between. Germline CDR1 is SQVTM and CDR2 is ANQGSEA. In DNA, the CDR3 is TGCAGCGTTGATTTGGCCGATGGCTACACCTTC. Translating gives CSVDLADGYTF.

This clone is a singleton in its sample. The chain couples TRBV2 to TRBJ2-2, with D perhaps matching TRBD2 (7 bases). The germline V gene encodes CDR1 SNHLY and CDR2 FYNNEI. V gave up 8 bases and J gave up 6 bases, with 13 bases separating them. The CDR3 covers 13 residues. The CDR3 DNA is TGTGCCAGCGGGGGGGCGATCCCCGGGGAGCTGTTTTTT. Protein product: CASGGAIPGELFF.

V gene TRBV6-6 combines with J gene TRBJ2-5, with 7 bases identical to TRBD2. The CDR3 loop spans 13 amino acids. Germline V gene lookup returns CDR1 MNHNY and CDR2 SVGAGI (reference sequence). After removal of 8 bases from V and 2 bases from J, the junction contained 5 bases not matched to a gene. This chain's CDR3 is CASERDEQETQYF. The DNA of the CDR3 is TGTGCCAGCGAGCGGGACGAACAAGAGACCCAGTACTTC.

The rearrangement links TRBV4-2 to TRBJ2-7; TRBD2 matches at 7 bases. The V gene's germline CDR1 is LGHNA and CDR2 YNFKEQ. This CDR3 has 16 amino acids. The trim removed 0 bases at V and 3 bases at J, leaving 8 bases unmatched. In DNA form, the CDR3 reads TGTGCCAGCAGCCAAGAGGCGACCAGCGGGATCTACGAGCAGTACTTC. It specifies CASSQEATSGIYEQYF.

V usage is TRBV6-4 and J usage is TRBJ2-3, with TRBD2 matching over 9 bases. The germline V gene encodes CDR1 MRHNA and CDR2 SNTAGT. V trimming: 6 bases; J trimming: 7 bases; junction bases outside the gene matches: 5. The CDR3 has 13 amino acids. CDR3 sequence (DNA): TGTGCCAGCAGCCCGGGACTAGCAAATACGCAGTATTTT. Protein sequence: CASSPGLANTQYF.

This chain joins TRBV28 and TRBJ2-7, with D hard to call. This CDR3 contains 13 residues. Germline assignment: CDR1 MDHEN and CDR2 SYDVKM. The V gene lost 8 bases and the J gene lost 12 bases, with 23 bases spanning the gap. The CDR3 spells CASAQSPNRDGYF. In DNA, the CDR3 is TGTGCCAGCGCTCAATCACCAAACAGAGACGGGTACTTC.

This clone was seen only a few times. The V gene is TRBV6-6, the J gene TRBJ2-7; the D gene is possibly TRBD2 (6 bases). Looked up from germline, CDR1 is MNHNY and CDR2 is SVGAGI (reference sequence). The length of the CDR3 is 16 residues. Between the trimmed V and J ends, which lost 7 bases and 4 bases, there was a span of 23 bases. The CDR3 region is CASNSALGGDSYEQYF. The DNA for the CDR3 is TGTGCCAGCAACTCAGCACTCGGAGGGGATTCTTACGAGCAGTACTTC.

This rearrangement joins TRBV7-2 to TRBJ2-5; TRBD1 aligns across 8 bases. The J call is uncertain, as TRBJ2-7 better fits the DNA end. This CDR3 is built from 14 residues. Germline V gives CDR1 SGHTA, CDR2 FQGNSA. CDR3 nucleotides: TGTGCCAGCAGCTCCGGGACAGGTATCAACGAGCAGTACTTC. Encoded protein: CASSSGTGINEQYF.

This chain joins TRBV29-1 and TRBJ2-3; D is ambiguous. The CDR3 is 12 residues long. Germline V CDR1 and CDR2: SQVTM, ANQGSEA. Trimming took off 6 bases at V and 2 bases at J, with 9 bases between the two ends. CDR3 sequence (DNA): TGCAGCGTCGCTCAGGCCACAGATACGCAGTATTTT. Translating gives CSVAQATDTQYF.

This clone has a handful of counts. CDR3 DNA sequence: TGTGCCAGCAGCGCCGCGACAGGGTCCCAAGAGACCCAGTACTTC. Protein: CASSAATGSQETQYF. The V call is TRBV6-1, the J call TRBJ2-5; 7 bases match TRBD1. The trim removed 6 bases at V and 1 base at J, leaving 8 bases unmatched. Germline-derived CDR1 and CDR2 are MNHNS and SASEGT. This CDR3 region has 15 residues.

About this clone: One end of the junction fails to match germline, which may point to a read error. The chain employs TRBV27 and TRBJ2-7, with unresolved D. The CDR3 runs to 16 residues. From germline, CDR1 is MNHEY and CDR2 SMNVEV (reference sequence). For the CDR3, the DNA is TGTGCCAGCAGTATATCGACGGGTTCATTAGTCTACGAGCAGTACTTC. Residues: CASSISTGSLVYEQYF.

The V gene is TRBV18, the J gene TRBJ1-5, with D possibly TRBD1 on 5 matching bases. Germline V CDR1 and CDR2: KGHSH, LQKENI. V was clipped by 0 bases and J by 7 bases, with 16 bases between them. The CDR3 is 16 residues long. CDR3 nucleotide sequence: TGTGCCAGCTCACCACCGGCGGCCACAGGTAACCAGCCCCAGCATTTT. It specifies CASSPPAATGNQPQHF.

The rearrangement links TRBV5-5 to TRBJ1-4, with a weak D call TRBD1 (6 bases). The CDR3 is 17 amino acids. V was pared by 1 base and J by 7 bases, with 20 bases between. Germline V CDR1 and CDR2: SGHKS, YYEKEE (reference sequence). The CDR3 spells CASSLLASQGSVEKLFF. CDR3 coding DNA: TGTGCCAGCAGCTTGTTAGCTTCGCAGGGGTCGGTTGAAAAACTGTTTTTT. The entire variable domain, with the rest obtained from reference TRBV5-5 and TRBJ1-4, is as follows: DAGVTQSPTHLIKTRGQQVTLRCSPISGHKSVSWYQQVLGQGPQFIFQYYEKEERGRGNFPDRFSARQFPNYSSELNVNALLLGDSALYLCASSLLASQGSVEKLFFGSGTQLSVL.

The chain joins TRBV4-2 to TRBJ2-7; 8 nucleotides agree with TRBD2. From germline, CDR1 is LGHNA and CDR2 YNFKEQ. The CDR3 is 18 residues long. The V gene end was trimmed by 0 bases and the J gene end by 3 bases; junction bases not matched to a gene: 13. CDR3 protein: CASSQDYPLGSGVYEQYF. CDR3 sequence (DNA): TGTGCCAGCAGCCAAGATTACCCGCTTGGTAGCGGGGTCTACGAGCAGTACTTC.

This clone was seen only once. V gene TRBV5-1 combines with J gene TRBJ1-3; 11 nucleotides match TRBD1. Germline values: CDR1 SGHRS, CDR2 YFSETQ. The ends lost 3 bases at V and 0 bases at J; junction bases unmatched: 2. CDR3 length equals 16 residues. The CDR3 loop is CASSWGQGGSGNTIYF. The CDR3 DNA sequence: TGCGCCAGCAGCTGGGGACAGGGGGGCTCTGGAAACACCATATATTTT.

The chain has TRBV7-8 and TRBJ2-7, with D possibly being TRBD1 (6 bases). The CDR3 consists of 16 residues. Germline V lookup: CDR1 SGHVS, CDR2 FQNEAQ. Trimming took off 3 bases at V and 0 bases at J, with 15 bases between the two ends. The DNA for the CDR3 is TGTGCCAGCAGCTTGCGTCCCGGGACACCCTCCTACGAGCAGTACTTC. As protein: CASSLRPGTPSYEQYF.

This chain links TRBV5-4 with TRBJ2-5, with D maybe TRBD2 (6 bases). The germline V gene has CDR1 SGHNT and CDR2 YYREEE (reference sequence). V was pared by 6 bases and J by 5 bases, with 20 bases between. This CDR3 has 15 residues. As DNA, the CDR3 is TGTGCCAGCACAACGAGGGCCCTCGGAGGGGAGACCCAGTACTTC. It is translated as CASTTRALGGETQYF.